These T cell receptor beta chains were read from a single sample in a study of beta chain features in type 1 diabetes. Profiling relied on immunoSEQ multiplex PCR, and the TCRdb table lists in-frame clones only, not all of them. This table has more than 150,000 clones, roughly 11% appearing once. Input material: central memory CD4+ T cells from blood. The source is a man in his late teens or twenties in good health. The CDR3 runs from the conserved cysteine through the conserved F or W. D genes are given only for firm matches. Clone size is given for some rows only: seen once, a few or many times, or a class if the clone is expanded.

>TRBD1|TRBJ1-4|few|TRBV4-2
TGTGCCAGCAGCCGGTTGCAGGGGGCGACTAATGAAAAACTGTTTTTT
CASSRLQGATNEKLFF
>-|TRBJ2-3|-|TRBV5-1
TGCGCCAGCAGTCGTTCAGGAAGCACAGATACGCAGTATTTT
CASSRSGSTDTQYF
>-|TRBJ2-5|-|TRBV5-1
TGCGCCAGCAGCTTATGGAGCAGCACCCAAGAGACCCAGTACTTC
CASSLWSSTQETQYF
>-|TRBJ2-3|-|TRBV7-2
TGTGCCAGCAGCCGGGGGTCTAGCACAGATACGCAGTATTTT
CASSRGSSTDTQYF
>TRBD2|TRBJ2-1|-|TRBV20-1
TGCGCTAAGGAGCGGGGCAATGAGCAGTTCTTC
CAKERGNEQFF
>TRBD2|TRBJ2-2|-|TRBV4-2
TGTGCCAGCAGCCAAGGACTAGCGGGAGGAGACACCGGGGAGCTGTTTTTT
CASSQGLAGGDTGELFF
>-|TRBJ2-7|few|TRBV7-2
TGTGCCAGCAGCCCTATACTGGACGCGTACGAGCAGTACTTC
CASSPILDAYEQYF
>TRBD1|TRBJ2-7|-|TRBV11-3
TGTGCCAGCAGCAGGGGGCAAAGCTCCTACGAGCAGTACTTC
CASSRGQSSYEQYF
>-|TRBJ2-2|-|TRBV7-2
TGTGCCAGCAGCCCCTCGAACACCGGGGAGCTGTTTTTT
CASSPSNTGELFF
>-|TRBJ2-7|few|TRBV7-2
TGTGCCAGCAGCTTAGGGGCAAACTACGAGCAGTACTTC
CASSLGANYEQYF
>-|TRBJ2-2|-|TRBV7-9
TGTGCCAGCAGCTTAGGATTTGCAGGGAATGAGCTGTTTTTT
CASSLGFAGNELFF
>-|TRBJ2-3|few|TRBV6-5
TGTGCCACAAGGGACTCCACAGATACGCAGTATTTT
CATRDSTDTQYF
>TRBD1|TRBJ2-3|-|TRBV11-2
TGTGCCAGCAGCCCGGGACAGACCAACACAGATACGCAGTATTTT
CASSPGQTNTDTQYF
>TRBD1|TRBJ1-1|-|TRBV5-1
TGCGCCAGCAGCCTAGGGGGCCTCGCTGAAGCTTTCTTT
CASSLGGLAEAFF
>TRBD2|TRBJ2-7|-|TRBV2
TGTGCCAGCAGAGGCGGGGGGGGCACCTACGAGCAGTACTTC
CASRGGGGTYEQYF
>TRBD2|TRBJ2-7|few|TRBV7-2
TGTGCCAGCAGCCCTCTTACCCTCGCCCGGGACTATCCCTACGAGCAGTACTTC
CASSPLTLARDYPYEQYF
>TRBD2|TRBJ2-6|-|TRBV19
TGTGCCACCAGAGTCGGGGGAGGGTCTGGGGCCAACGTCCTGACTTTC
CATRVGGGSGANVLTF
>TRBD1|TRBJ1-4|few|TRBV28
TGTGCCAGCAGTCCTTACGGGACAGGGGATGAAAAACTGTTTTTT
CASSPYGTGDEKLFF
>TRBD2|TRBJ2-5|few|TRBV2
TGTGCCACCGGGAGGGACAAGCAAGAGACCCAGTACTTC
CATGRDKQETQYF
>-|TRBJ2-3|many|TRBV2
TGTGCCAGCAGTCCGACGGCGGGGACGCAGTATTTT
CASSPTAGTQYF
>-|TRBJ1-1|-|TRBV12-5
TGTGCTAGTGCCCCGCGAGGGAACACTGAAGCTTTCTTT
CASAPRGNTEAFF
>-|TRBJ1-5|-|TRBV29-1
TGCAGCGTTGGGCAGGGCAATCAGCCCCAGCATTTT
CSVGQGNQPQHF
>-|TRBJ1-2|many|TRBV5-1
TGCGCCAGCAAGCGGACCTATGGCTACACCTTC
CASKRTYGYTF
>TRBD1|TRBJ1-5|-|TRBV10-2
TGCGCCACCAGGACAGGGGATCAGCCCCAGCATTTT
CATRTGDQPQHF
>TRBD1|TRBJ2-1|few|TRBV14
TGTGCCAGCAGCCCCCAGAACAGGGGGGTTGGGAATGAGCAGTTCTTC
CASSPQNRGVGNEQFF
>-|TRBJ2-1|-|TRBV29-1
TGCAGCGTTGTTTACATGAGACAGAGCTCCTACAATGAGCAGTTCTTC
CSVVYMRQSSYNEQFF
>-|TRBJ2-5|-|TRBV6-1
TGTGCCAGCAAGTTCACGGAAGAGACCCAGTACTTC
CASKFTEETQYF
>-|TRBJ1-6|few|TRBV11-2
TGTGCCAGCAGCTTTAACTCCTATAATTCACCCCTCCACTTT
CASSFNSYNSPLHF
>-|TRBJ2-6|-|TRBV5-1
TGCGCCAGCAGCTTGGACGTATCCTCTGGGGCCAACGTCCTGACTTTC
CASSLDVSSGANVLTF
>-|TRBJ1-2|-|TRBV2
TGTGCCAGCAGGTACAGGTATGGCTACACCTTC
CASRYRYGYTF
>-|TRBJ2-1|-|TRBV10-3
TGTGCCATCAGTGGTAACAGGGATAATGAGCAGTTCTTC
CAISGNRDNEQFF
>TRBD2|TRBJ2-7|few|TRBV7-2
TGTGCCAGCGCCCAAGGAACTAGCGGGGGGAGCGAGCAGTACTTC
CASAQGTSGGSEQYF
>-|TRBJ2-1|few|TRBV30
TGTGCCTGGAAGAAGATGTCTAGCGACGACAATGAGCAGTTCTTC
CAWKKMSSDDNEQFF
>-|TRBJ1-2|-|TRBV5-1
TGCGCCAGCATGCCGGGGAGGGCCTCTAACTATGGCTACACCTTC
CASMPGRASNYGYTF
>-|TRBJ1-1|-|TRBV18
TGTGCCAGCTCACCACGGCAGTTTGAAGCTTTCTTT
CASSPRQFEAFF
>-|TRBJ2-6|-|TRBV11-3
TGTGCCAGCAGCTTACAGCACAGGCTTGCTGGGGCCAACGTCCTGACTTTC
CASSLQHRLAGANVLTF
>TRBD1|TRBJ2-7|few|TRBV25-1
TGTGCCAGCAGTGAGAGACAGGGTACCTACGAGCAGTACTTC
CASSERQGTYEQYF
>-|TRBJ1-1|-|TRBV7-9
TGTGCCAGCAGCTTAGAGGGGCCGAACACTGAAGCTTTCTTT
CASSLEGPNTEAFF
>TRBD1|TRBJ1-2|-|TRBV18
TGTGCCAGCTCGCAGGGACAGGACTCTAACTATGGCTACACCTTC
CASSQGQDSNYGYTF
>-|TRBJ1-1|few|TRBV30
TGTGCCTGGCGGCTGGGAGTCGCGGTGGAGAACACTGAAGCTTTCTTT
CAWRLGVAVENTEAFF
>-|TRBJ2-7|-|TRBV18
TGTGCCAGCTCACTAACCCTAGCAGGAGGGGAGCAGTACTTC
CASSLTLAGGEQYF
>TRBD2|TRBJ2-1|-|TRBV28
TGTGCCAGCAGTTTGCGGGGGGCGCGAAATGAGCAGTTCTTC
CASSLRGARNEQFF
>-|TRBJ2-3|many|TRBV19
TGTGCCAGTACCTCGATAGGGCGCACCGGCACAGATACGCAGTATTTT
CASTSIGRTGTDTQYF
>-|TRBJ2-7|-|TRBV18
TGTGCCAGCTCACCCCAGCCCCCCGAGCAGTACTTC
CASSPQPPEQYF
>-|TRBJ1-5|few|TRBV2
TGTGCCAGCATTGGGGAGTTGCGGCAGCCCCAGCATTTT
CASIGELRQPQHF
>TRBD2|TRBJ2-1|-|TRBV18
TGTGCCAGCTCACCACCCAATAGCGGGGTGGATAATGAGCAGTTCTTC
CASSPPNSGVDNEQFF
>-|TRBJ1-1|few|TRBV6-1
TGTGCCAGCAGGCAGACGGTAAACACTGAAGCTTTCTTT
CASRQTVNTEAFF
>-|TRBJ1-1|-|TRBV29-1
TGCAGCGTTCGGGACAAGAACACTGAAGCTTTCTTT
CSVRDKNTEAFF
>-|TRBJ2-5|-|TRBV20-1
TGCAGTGCTAGAGAGGAGACCCAGTACTTC
CSAREETQYF
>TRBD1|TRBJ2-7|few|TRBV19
TGTGCCAGTAGCCGACAGGGAAACTACGAGCAGTACTTC
CASSRQGNYEQYF
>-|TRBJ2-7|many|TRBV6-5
TGTGCCAGCAGAGAGGGGCAGGGGAGCTCCTACGAGCAGTACTTC
CASREGQGSSYEQYF
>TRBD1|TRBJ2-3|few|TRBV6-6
TGTGCCAGCGCCCCGGGACAGGGGCTCCATACGCAGTATTTT
CASAPGQGLHTQYF
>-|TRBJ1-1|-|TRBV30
TGTGCCGCAGCGCCGGGGCGGGTAAAAGCTTTCTTT
CAAAPGRVKAFF
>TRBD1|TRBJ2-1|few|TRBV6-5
TGTGCCAGCATACCCGGGACAGGGAGATTCAATGAGCAGTTCTTC
CASIPGTGRFNEQFF
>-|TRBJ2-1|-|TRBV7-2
TGTGCCAGCAGTCCGACTGTAAATGAGCAGTTCTTC
CASSPTVNEQFF
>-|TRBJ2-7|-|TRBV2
TGTGCCAGCGAGGAACAATCCTACGAGCAGTACTTC
CASEEQSYEQYF
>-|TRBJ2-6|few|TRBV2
TGTGCCAGCAGTAAGGGGATTTTCTCTGGGGCCAACGTCCTGACTTTC
CASSKGIFSGANVLTF
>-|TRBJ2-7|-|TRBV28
TGTGCCAGCAGTTTCGGCCAGTCCTACGAGCAGTACTTC
CASSFGQSYEQYF